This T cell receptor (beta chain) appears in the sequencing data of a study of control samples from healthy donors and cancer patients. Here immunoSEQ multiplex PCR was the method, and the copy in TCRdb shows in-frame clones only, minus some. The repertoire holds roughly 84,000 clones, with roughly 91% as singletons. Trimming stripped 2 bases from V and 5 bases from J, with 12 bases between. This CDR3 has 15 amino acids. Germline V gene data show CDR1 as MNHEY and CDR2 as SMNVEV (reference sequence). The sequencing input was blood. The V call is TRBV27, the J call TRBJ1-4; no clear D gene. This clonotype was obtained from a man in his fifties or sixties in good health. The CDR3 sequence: CASSLKAGSNEKLFF. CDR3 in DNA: TGTGCCAGCAGTTTAAAAGCAGGATCCAATGAAAAACTGTTTTTT.